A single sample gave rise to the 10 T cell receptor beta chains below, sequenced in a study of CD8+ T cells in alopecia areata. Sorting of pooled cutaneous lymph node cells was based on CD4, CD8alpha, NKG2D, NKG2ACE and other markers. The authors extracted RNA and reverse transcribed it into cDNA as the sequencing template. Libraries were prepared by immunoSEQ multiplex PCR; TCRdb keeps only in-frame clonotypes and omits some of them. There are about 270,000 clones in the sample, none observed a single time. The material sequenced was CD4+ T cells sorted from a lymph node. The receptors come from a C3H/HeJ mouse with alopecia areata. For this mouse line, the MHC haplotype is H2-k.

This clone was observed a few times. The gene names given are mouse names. Partial CDR3 DNA: TGTGCCAGCAAGAGGACAGATAACTATGCT. The encoded protein is CASKRTDNYA. Given in full, the CDR3 is CASKRTDNYAEQFF. The V call is TRBV14, the J call TRBJ2-1; perhaps TRBD1 as D (6 bases). The read terminates 4 residues ahead of where the CDR3 ends, so the germline J gene completes it. V dropped 6 bases and J dropped 0 bases, with 10 bases sitting between them. The CDR3 totals 14 residues. CDR1 is SGHDT and CDR2 is FRDEAV in the germline V gene. The full variable domain, with the rest looked up from reference TRBV14 and TRBJ2-1, is EAGVTQSPRYAVLQEGQAVSFWCDPISGHDTLYWYQQPRDQGPQLLVYFRDEAVIDNSQLPSDRFSAVRPKGTNSTLKIQSAKQGDTATYLCASKRTDNYAEQFFGPGTRLTVL.

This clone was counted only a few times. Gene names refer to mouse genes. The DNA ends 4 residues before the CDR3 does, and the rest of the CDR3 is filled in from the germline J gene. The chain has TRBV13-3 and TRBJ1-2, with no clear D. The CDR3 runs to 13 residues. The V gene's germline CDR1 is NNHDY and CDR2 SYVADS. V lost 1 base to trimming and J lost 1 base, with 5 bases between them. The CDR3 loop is CASSDYKNSDYTF. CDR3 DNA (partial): TGTGCCAGCAGTGATTACAAAAACTCC.

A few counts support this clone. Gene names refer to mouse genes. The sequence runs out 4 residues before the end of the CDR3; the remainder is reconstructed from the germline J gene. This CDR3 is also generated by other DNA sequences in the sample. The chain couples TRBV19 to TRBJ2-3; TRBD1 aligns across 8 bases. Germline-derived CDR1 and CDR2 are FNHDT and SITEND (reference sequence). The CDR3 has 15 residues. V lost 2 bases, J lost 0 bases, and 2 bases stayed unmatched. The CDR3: CASSIRQGSAETLYF. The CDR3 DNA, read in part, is TGTGCCAGCAGTATCAGACAGGGGAGTGCAGAA.

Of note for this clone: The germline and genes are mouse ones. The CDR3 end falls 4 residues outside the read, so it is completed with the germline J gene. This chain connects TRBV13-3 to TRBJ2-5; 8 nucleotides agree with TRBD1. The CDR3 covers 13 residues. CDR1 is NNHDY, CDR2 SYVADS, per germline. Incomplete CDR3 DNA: TGTGCCAGCAGGAGACAGGGGAAAGAC. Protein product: CASRRQGKD. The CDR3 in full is CASRRQGKDTQYF.

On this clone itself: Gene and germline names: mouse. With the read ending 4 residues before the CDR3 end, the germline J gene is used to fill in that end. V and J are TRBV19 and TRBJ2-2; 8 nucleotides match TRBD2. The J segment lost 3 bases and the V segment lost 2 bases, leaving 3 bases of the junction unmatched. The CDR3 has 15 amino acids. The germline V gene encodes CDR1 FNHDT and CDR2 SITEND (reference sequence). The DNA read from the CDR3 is TGTGCCAGCAGTATCGGCTGGGGGGACACCGGG. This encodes CASSIGWGDTG. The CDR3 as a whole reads CASSIGWGDTGQLYF.

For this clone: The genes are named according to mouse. The CDR3 loop reads CASSERDSDYTF. The part of the CDR3 DNA that was read is TGTGCCAGCAGTGAGAGGGACTCC. The chain has TRBV13-3 and TRBJ1-2; no clear D. The CDR3 end falls 4 residues outside the read, so it is completed with the germline J gene. CDR1 and CDR2 (germline): NNHDY, SYVADS. This CDR3 is built from 12 residues. Trimming removed 2 bases from V and 3 bases from J, with 5 bases in between.

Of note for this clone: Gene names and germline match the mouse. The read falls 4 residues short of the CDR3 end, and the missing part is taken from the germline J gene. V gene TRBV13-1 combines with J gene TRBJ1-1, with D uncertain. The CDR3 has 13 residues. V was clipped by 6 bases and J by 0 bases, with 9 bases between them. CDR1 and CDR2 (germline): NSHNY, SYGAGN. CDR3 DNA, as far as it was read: TGTGCCAGCACCCAGACAACAAACACA. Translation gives CASTQTTNT. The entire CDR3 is CASTQTTNTEVFF.

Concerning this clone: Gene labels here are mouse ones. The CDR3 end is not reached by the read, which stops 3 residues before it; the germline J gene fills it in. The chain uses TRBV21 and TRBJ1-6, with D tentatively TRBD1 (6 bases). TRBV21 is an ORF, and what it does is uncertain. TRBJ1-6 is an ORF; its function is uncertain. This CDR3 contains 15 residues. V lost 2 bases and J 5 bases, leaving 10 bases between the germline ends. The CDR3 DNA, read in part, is TGTGCTAGCAGTCAAGGGGGGCGGAATAATTCGCCC. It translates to CASSQGGRNNSP. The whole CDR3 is CASSQGGRNNSPLYF.

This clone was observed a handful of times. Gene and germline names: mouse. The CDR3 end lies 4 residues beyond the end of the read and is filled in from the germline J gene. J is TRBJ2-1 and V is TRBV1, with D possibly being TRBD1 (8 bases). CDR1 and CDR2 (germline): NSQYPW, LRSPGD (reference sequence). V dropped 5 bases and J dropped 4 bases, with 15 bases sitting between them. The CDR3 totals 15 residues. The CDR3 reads CTCSSVQGGYAEQFF. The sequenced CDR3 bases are TGCACCTGCAGTTCCGTACAGGGGGGGTATGCT.

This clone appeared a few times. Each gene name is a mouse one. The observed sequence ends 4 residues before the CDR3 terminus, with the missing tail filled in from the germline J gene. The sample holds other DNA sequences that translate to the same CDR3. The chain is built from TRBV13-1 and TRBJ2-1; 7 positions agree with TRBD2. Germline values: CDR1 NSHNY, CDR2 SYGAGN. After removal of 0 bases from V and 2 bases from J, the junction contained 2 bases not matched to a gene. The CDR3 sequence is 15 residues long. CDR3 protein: CASSDGLGDYAEQFF. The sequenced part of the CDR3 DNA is TGTGCCAGCAGTGATGGGCTGGGGGACTATGCT.